Listed here is a single T cell receptor beta chain. Which antigen it targets is not known. No base qualities exist here, and no much larger clone lies one base off it. The data were taken from a study of a mutant IDH1 vaccine in newly diagnosed glioma (dated by TCRdb to the early 2020s). Background for the entire study: Of the roughly 30 treated patients, around 60% were male and about 40% were female, and a mean age of approximately 40 years was recorded. For exploratory analyses, 25 to 30 treated patients had longitudinal TCRB deep sequencing done wherever samples were available. Prior to enrollment, standard therapy consisting of radiotherapy alone, temozolomide alone, or radiochemotherapy with temozolomide had been administered to patients, with the combination being received by most patients. Peripheral blood was collected at six visits: V03 (baseline), V05, V07, V10, V12 and V13.

V is cut by 5 bases and J by 0 bases, and the space between the germline ends is 17 bases. According to the germline V gene, CDR1 reads SGHTA and CDR2 reads FQGNSA. The CDR3, from cysteine to phenylalanine, totals 17 residues. The kept DNA is CDR3 alone, 51 bases in frame from the first base. This specimen's time point label, interpreted: baseline, week 1 (first vaccination visit). This specimen's treatment or condition label, per the study, means: pre-vaccination baseline after standard-of-care therapy. All donors had newly diagnosed IDH1-mutant astrocytomas of WHO grade 3 or 4 that showed loss of nuclear ATRX. The samples were drawn from NOA16, a multicentre, single-arm, open-label phase I trial in Germany that tested a mutant IDH1 peptide vaccine in humans for the first time. For immunogenicity testing, the blood drawn at visit V03 was used as the baseline sample. Genomic DNA for TCRB sequencing was isolated from EDTA blood with the DNeasy Blood and Tissue Kit.

Overall study outcomes, separate from this receptor: No apparent relationship was observed between pseudoprogression and alterations in the top peripheral T cell clonotypes detected by TCRB sequencing. Immune responses induced by the vaccine were seen in 90% to 95% of patients across multiple MHC alleles. The authors noted that analyses of patient blood samples could not be reproduced because of sample limitations. PBMC samples for TCRB deep sequencing were selected based on availability.

Library preparation was by the immunoSEQ multiplex PCR assay. The hsTCRB Kit was used according to the manufacturer's protocol to amplify rearranged TCR beta chain sequences. TCRB libraries were sequenced on an Illumina MiSeq. Under the source paper's analysis protocol: The kit vendor's proprietary platform handled demultiplexing, trimming and gene mapping. As stored in TCRdb, this immuneACCESS dataset retains in-frame rearrangements with V and J assigned. A fraction of the clones does not appear; measured against another copy, unresolved V genes explain less than half of the discrepancy, and the remainder lacks a known reason. That table gives V, J and clone size, and the DNA gave D and trimming. The sample table holds around 89,000 clones, of which roughly 85% were seen once. The ten largest clones take up under 8% of the sample.

The V gene is TRBV7-2 and the J gene is TRBJ1-3; the D segment could be TRBD1, given 6 matching bases. Sample: PBMCs, taken from a glioma patient treated with radiotherapy, temozolomide or both. This sequence was found in a woman aged 45-65 years with glioma. For the CDR3, the sequence is CASSRRGGESSGNTIYF. The nucleotide sequence reads TGTGCCAGCAGCCGCCGAGGGGGAGAGAGCTCTGGAAACACCATATATTTT.